The 27 T cell receptor beta chains below were found in one sample sequenced in a study of cytomegalovirus exposure and HLA in healthy donors. Sequencing was performed with immunoSEQ multiplex PCR; in TCRdb, only in-frame clones are kept and a portion is missing. The sample holds some 140,000 clones; approximately 82% are singletons and the top ten take 30%. The sequenced material came from PBMCs. The receptors were gathered from a man aged 30 to 39 in good health and CMV-seropositive.

The chain links TRBV28 to TRBJ1-1, with D hard to call. From germline, CDR1 is MDHEN and CDR2 SYDVKM. V gave up 3 bases and J gave up 5 bases, with 4 bases separating them. CDR3 length: 11 residues. The CDR3 DNA is TGTGCCAGCAGTTTGCGAACTGAAGCTTTCTTT. Protein: CASSLRTEAFF.

The DNA of the CDR3 is TGTGCCAGCAGCCAAAGCGGGGGGCCCCAAGAGACCCAGTACTTC. It yields the protein CASSQSGGPQETQYF. The chain joins TRBV5-8 to TRBJ2-5; TRBD2 matches at 9 bases. V lost 4 bases and J lost 1; bases outside the gene matches: 5. From germline, CDR1 is SGHTS and CDR2 YDEGEE. The CDR3 sequence is 15 residues long.

The genes are TRBV6-1 and TRBJ2-3; D is undetermined. Germline CDR1 and CDR2: MNHNS and SASEGT. The CDR3 covers 12 residues. Trimming took off 6 bases at V and 5 bases at J, with 9 bases between the two ends. In DNA form, the CDR3 reads TGTGCCAGCAGGACCAGAGGAGATACGCAGTATTTT. Translating gives CASRTRGDTQYF.

V usage is TRBV7-2 and J usage is TRBJ1-6; 7 bases are a match to TRBD1. CDR3 length: 16 amino acids. Germline trimming cut 5 bases from V and 9 bases from J; bases unmatched to any gene: 13. The germline V gene encodes CDR1 SGHTA and CDR2 FQGNSA. CDR3 DNA: TGTGCCAGCAGCCCTAGGGTGGCAGGGGGAGGTTCACCCCTCCACTTT. Its translation is CASSPRVAGGGSPLHF.

The chain combines TRBV5-1 with TRBJ1-4; 8 nucleotides match TRBD1. Losses at the gene ends were 3 bases for V and 5 bases for J; bases not matched to a gene: 9. Germline loops: CDR1 SGHRS, CDR2 YFSETQ. The CDR3 consists of 16 residues. In DNA, the CDR3 is TGCGCCAGCAGCTCCTCTGGACAGGGAAGAAATGAAAAACTGTTTTTT. Encoded protein: CASSSSGQGRNEKLFF.

This sequence joins TRBV9 and TRBJ2-2, with D unclear. The germline V gene has CDR1 SGDLS and CDR2 YYNGEE. The CDR3 covers 17 residues. The V and J ends lost 3 bases and 5 bases respectively, with 20 bases between them. The CDR3 nucleotides are TGTGCCAGCAGCGCAATCGACCGACATAGAGTTACCGGGGAGCTGTTTTTT. Translating gives CASSAIDRHRVTGELFF.

This clone occurred a few times. The chain recombines TRBV25-1 with TRBJ1-2, with D possibly being TRBD1 (6 bases). V lost 3 bases and J lost 2, with 7 bases in between. Germline CDR1 and CDR2: MGHDK and SYGVNS. This CDR3 has 13 residues. The CDR3: CASSDRGNYGYTF. The CDR3 bases are TGTGCCAGCAGTGATAGGGGGAACTATGGCTACACCTTC.

The chain employs TRBV7-2 and TRBJ1-1; D gene unclear. The CDR3 covers 13 residues. CDR1 is SGHTA, CDR2 FQGNSA, per germline. With 3 bases removed from V and 3 bases from J, the gap between germline ends came to 8 bases. In nucleotides, the CDR3 is TGTGCCAGCAGCTTCTCAGTGGACACTGAAGCTTTCTTT. It specifies CASSFSVDTEAFF.

The chain couples TRBV5-1 to TRBJ2-3; 8 bases map to TRBD2. The CDR3 is made up of 18 amino acids. In germline, CDR1 is SGHRS, CDR2 YFSETQ. V gave up 4 bases and J gave up 0 bases; unmatched junction bases: 13. CDR3 coding DNA: TGCGCCAGCAGCACTCCGGGAGGGTCGGTCTTTAGCACAGATACGCAGTATTTT. It specifies CASSTPGGSVFSTDTQYF.

This chain connects TRBV5-1 to TRBJ2-1; TRBD2 matches at 8 bases. The CDR3 covers 14 residues. The ends lost 4 bases at V and 7 bases at J; junction bases unmatched: 7. Germline-derived CDR1 and CDR2 are SGHRS and YFSETQ. The CDR3 protein is CASSLLAVENEQFF. CDR3 in DNA: TGCGCCAGCAGCCTACTAGCGGTGGAGAATGAGCAGTTCTTC.

The chain combines TRBV6-1 with TRBJ2-7, with 7 bases lining up with TRBD2. Per the germline V gene, CDR1 is MNHNS and CDR2 is SASEGT. The ends lost 6 bases at V and 4 bases at J; junction bases unmatched: 3. The CDR3 has 12 amino acids. CDR3 residues: CASSGDYYEQYF. As DNA, the CDR3 is TGTGCCAGCAGCGGGGACTATTACGAGCAGTACTTC.

The V gene is TRBV4-2, the J gene TRBJ2-3; D is perhaps TRBD1 (6 bases). Germline-derived CDR1 and CDR2 are LGHNA and YNFKEQ. The CDR3 sequence is 14 residues long. V dropped 5 bases and J dropped 2 bases, with 11 bases sitting between them. CDR3 coding DNA: TGTGCCAGCAGCGTACAGGGTTCCACAGATACGCAGTATTTT. Translating gives CASSVQGSTDTQYF.

The gene calls are TRBV5-6 and TRBJ2-5, with 10 bases identical to TRBD1. J gave up 4 bases and V 2 bases, and 2 bases lay outside the gene matches. Per germline, CDR1 SGHDT and CDR2 YYEEEE. This CDR3 is built from 14 residues. The CDR3 DNA sequence: TGTGCCAGCAGCTTAGGACAGGGGGGAGAGACCCAGTACTTC. Its protein is CASSLGQGGETQYF.

The CDR3 DNA reads as TGTGCCAGCAGCCTCTATGGGGACAGACCAAGCTCTGGAAACACCATATATTTT. It encodes CASSLYGDRPSSGNTIYF. The rearrangement links TRBV4-2 to TRBJ1-3; 7 nucleotides agree with TRBD1. CDR1 and CDR2 from the germline V gene are LGHNA and YNFKEQ. J was trimmed by 0 bases and V by 4 bases; bases with no gene match: 12. This CDR3 has 18 amino acids.

This chain links TRBV11-2 with TRBJ2-7, with 15 bases fitting TRBD2. This CDR3 contains 18 residues. V was clipped by 5 bases and J by 0 bases; unmatched bases: 8. The germline V gene has CDR1 SGHAT and CDR2 FQNNGV. The CDR3 region has the DNA TGTGCCAGCAGCCCCCCGGGACTAGCGGGGGGAAGCTCCTACGAGCAGTACTTC. It is translated as CASSPPGLAGGSSYEQYF.

The genes are TRBV4-1 and TRBJ2-5; 13 bases line up with TRBD2. V trimming: 0 bases; J trimming: 6 bases; junction bases outside the gene matches: 7. Germline CDR1 and CDR2: MGHRA and YSYEKL. This CDR3 region has 17 residues. The CDR3 reads CASSQDGGLAGVKTQYF. Here the CDR3 DNA reads TGCGCCAGCAGCCAAGACGGTGGACTAGCGGGAGTAAAGACCCAGTACTTC.

The V call is TRBV19, the J call TRBJ2-7, with a possible D match to TRBD1 (7 bases). This CDR3 is 14 amino acids long. The V gene's germline CDR1 is LNHDA and CDR2 SQIVND (reference sequence). Trimming removed 3 bases at V and 3 bases at J, with 12 bases between. This CDR3 is CASSIAGQYYEQYF. The CDR3 nucleotides are TGTGCCAGTAGTATTGCGGGACAGTACTACGAGCAGTACTTC.

The gene calls are TRBV5-6 and TRBJ1-2; 8 positions agree with TRBD1. Germline-derived CDR1 and CDR2 are SGHDT and YYEEEE. J was trimmed by 6 bases and V by 0 bases; bases with no gene match: 7. CDR3 length: 15 amino acids. This chain's CDR3 is CASSLVAGGRDGYTF. The CDR3, as DNA: TGTGCCAGCAGCTTGGTGGCAGGGGGCAGGGATGGCTACACCTTC.

V and J are TRBV7-9 and TRBJ2-1, with D possibly being TRBD2 (6 bases). The CDR3 spans 13 residues. Trimming cost V 11 bases and J 6 bases, with 17 bases left between them. Germline lookup yields CDR1 SEHNR and CDR2 FQNEAQ (reference sequence). CDR3 amino acids: CAQAGAGGNEQFF. DNA for the CDR3: TGTGCCCAAGCCGGGGCCGGGGGCAATGAGCAGTTCTTC.

The genes are TRBV11-2 and TRBJ1-1; 9 nucleotides agree with TRBD1. Germline values: CDR1 SGHAT, CDR2 FQNNGV. After removal of 8 bases from V and 4 bases from J, the junction contained 2 bases not matched to a gene. The CDR3 loop spans 12 amino acids. CDR3 sequence reads: CASSQGATEAFF. CDR3 nucleotides: TGTGCCAGCTCACAGGGGGCCACTGAAGCTTTCTTT. The whole variable domain, remainder taken from reference TRBV11-2 and TRBJ1-1, is EAGVAQSPRYKIIEKRQSVAFWCNPISGHATLYWYQQILGQGPKLLIQFQNNGVVDDSQLPKDRFSAERLKGVDSTLKIQPAKLEDSAVYLCASSQGATEAFFGQGTRLTVV.

This rearrangement joins TRBV6-5 to TRBJ2-6; D is possibly TRBD1 (5 bases). This CDR3 contains 16 residues. The ends were cut back, 2 bases at V and 0 bases at J, with 8 bases in the middle. CDR1 and CDR2 (germline): MNHEY, SVGAGI. The CDR3 DNA reads as TGTGCCAGCAGTTACGGAGACAGCTCTGGGGCCAACGTCCTGACTTTC. This gives the protein CASSYGDSSGANVLTF.

The genes are TRBV2 and TRBJ1-3, with 7 nucleotides matching TRBD1. Germline CDR1 SNHLY, CDR2 FYNNEI. Trimming took 6 bases from V and 8 from J; bases not matched to a gene: 4. The CDR3 has 12 amino acids. CDR3 in DNA: TGTGCCAGCAGCCCTACAGGGGACACCATATATTTT. It encodes CASSPTGDTIYF.

The chain uses TRBV25-1 and TRBJ1-4; D possibly corresponds to TRBD1 (5 bases). The germline CDR1 and CDR2 sequences are MGHDK and SYGVNS. CDR3 length: 13 amino acids. Trimming shortened V by 1 base and J by 8 bases, and 8 bases separated the two germline ends. In nucleotides, the CDR3 is TGTGCCAGCAGTGAATTCGACAGAGAAAAACTGTTTTTT. Residues: CASSEFDREKLFF.

V gene TRBV15 combines with J gene TRBJ2-3, with 8 nucleotides matching TRBD2. The germline gives CDR1 LNHNV, CDR2 YYDKDF (reference sequence). This CDR3 has 17 residues. V was pared by 1 base and J by 3 bases, with 9 bases of the junction left unmatched. The CDR3 region is CATSRGSLAAWTDTQYF. In DNA form, the CDR3 reads TGTGCCACCAGCAGAGGGTCACTAGCGGCCTGGACAGATACGCAGTATTTT. The entire variable domain, with the rest obtained from reference TRBV15 and TRBJ2-3, is as follows: DAMVIQNPRYQVTQFGKPVTLSCSQTLNHNVMYWYQQKSSQAPKLLFHYYDKDFNNEADTPDNFQSRRPNTSFCFLDIRSPGLGDTAMYLCATSRGSLAAWTDTQYFGPGTRLTVL.

The chain employs TRBV18 and TRBJ2-5, with 8 bases matching TRBD1. V was clipped by 3 bases and J by 5 bases; unmatched bases: 8. This CDR3 spans 15 amino acids. Germline lookup yields CDR1 KGHSH and CDR2 LQKENI. The CDR3 region is CASSPGTGGSETQYF. CDR3 nucleotides: TGTGCCAGCTCACCCGGGACAGGAGGGTCGGAGACCCAGTACTTC.

The chain carries TRBV5-1 and TRBJ2-3; TRBD2 matches at 8 bases. V was clipped by 3 bases and J by 4 bases; unmatched bases: 13. The CDR3 has 17 residues. The germline V gene has CDR1 SGHRS and CDR2 YFSETQ. The CDR3 protein is CASSSRGSGGVADTQYF. CDR3 DNA sequence: TGCGCCAGCAGCTCGCGGGGCTCGGGAGGGGTGGCAGATACGCAGTATTTT.

The rearrangement uses TRBV30 and TRBJ2-1; tentative D call: TRBD2 (6 bases). The germline V gene has CDR1 GTSNPN and CDR2 SVGIG (reference sequence). This CDR3 has 13 amino acids. V was cut by 3 bases and J by 4 bases, with 10 bases left in between. The CDR3: CAWRRGAYNEQFF. Here the CDR3 DNA reads TGTGCCTGGAGGCGCGGGGCTTACAATGAGCAGTTCTTC.